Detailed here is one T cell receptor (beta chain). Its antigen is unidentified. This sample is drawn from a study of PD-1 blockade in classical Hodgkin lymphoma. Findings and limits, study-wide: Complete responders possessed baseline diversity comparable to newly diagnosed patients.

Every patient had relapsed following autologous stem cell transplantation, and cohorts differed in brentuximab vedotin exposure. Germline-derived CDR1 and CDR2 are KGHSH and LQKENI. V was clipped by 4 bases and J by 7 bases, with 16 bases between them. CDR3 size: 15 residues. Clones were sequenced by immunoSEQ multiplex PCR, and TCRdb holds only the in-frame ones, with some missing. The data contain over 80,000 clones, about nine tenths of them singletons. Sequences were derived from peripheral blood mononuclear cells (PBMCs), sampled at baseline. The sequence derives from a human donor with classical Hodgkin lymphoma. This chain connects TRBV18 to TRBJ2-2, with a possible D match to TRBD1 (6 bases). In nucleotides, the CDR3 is TGTGCCAGCTCACAGTCAGGGGCCTCCTTCGGGGAGCTGTTTTTT. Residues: CASSQSGASFGELFF.